This T cell receptor beta chain appears in the sequencing data of a study of CXCR3-negative and CXCR3-positive naive CD8 T cells. CD45RO-CCR7+CD27+CD95- defined naive CD8+ T cells. The CDR3 extends over 15 amino acids. cDNA libraries for TRB were generated by 5' RACE incorporating UMI labels. No DNA is given; TCRdb re-called the 5' RACE reads and lists each CDR3 protein once. Recorded for this sample: more than 80,000 distinct CDR3 sequences. Study-wide results and limits: Hydrophobicity of TRB CDR3s was greater in CXCR3-positive naive cells than in CXCR3-negative naive cells. In both naive subsets diversity was comparably high, whereas memory CD8+ cells showed much lower diversity. With surface CD5 comparable between naive subsets, TCR strength was estimated using properties derived from the TRB CDR3.

A remark on this clonotype: Antigen specificity is unknown.

The sequence came from a human donor in good health. Some clones in this sample may be carry-over from other donors' samples. Sequencing was done on a sample of naive CXCR3+ CD8+ T cells from blood. Specified subset: CD45RO-CCR7+CD27+CD95- naive CD8+ T cells expressing CXCR3 (TNR3+). The J gene is TRBJ2-7, the V gene TRBV12-3 or TRBV12-4; the TRBD1 assignment by TCRdb is unverifiable without DNA. Here the CDR3 reads CASSLDSGGPYEQYF.